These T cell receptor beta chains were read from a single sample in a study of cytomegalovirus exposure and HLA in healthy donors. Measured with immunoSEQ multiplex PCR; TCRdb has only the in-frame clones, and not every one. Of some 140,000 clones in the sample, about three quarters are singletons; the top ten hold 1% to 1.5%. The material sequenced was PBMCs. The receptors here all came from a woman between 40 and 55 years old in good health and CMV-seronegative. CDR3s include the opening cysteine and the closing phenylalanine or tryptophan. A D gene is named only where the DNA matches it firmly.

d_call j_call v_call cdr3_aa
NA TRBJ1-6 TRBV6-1 CASSEPPRHTLHF
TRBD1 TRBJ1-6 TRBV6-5 CASIPDRGRSPLHF
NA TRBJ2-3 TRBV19 CASTTRSGLGTQYF
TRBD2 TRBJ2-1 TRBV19 CASSTRLAGVGNEQFF
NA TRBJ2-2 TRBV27 CASSLSGFGTGELFF
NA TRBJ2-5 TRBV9 CASSPAALLETQYF
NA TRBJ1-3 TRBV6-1 CASSEAPRSGNTIYF
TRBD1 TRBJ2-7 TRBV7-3 CASSGGQGNVYEQYF
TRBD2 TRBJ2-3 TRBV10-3 CAISGEPAGGYTDTQYF
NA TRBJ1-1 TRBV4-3 CASSQAPGHGIFEAFF
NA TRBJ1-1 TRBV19 CASSKGGFTEAFF
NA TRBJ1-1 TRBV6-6 CASEVTGIGTEAFF
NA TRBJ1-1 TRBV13 CASSLGFVSGDTEAFF
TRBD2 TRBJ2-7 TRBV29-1 CSVNREDEQYF
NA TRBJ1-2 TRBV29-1 CSVDRGVYGYTF
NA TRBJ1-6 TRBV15 CATSARLQFNSPLHF
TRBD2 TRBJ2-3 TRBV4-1 CASSQDATSGLSDTQYF
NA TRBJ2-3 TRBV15 CATSLQGGTDTQYF
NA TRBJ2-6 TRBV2 CASSPRGSGANVLTF
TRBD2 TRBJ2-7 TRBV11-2 CASSLVAGEYEQYF
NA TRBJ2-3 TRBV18 CASSPPSGVTTDTQYF
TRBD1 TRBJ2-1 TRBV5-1 CASSWGQISYNEQFF
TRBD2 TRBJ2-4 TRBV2 CASSVVAGRNIQYF
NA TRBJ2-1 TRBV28 CASSLWGRGVYNEQFF
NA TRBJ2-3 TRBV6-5 CASSYSGLDTQYF
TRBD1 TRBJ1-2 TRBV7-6 CASSLGRQGARGYTF
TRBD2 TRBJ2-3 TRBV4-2 CASSQIAGGNGDTQYF
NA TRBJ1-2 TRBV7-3 CASSPGQGDGYTF
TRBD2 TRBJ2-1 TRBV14 CASSQDRPAGGRNEQFF
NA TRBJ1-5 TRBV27 CASRYSGNQPQHF
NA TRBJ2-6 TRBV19 CASSIGQLSGANVLTF
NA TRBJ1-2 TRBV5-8 CASSFRGSGFSGYTF
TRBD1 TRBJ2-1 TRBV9 CASSVEGQGPSEQFF
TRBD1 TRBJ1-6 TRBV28 CASSLVGTGVSPLHF
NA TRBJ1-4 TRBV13 CASSLEGNEKLFF
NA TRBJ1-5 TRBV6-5 CAIKQVSNQPQHF
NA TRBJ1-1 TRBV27 CASSLFGEGRMNTEAFF
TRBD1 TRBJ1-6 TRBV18 CASSPAQGVGSPLHF
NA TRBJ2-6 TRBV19 CASSIDDTGSGANVLTF
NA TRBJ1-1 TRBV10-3 CAISSGGVSEAFF
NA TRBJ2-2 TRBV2 CARGGDSNTGELFF
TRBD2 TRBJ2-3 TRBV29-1 CSVSGLVGSDTQYF
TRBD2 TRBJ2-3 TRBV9 CASSASGGASTDTQYF
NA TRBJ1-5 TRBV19 CASRVARRTYSNQPQHF